The 30 T cell receptor beta chains listed next were all sequenced from one sample in a study of OX40 agonist ivuxolimab in advanced cancers. Using immunoSEQ multiplex PCR, the repertoire was profiled, and TCRdb retains in-frame clones only, with some absent. The profile covers some 150,000 clones, with 90% appearing a single time and approximately 1.1% taken by the ten largest. Source: CD4+ or CD8+ T cells sorted from blood, taken in a trial of the OX40 agonist ivuxolimab. Receptors were obtained from an adult with an advanced solid tumor such as melanoma, head and neck, liver or kidney cancer.

This chain connects TRBV10-3 to TRBJ1-1, with D hard to call. The V and J ends lost 6 bases and 0 bases respectively, with 14 bases between them. CDR1 is ENHRY, CDR2 SYGVKD, per germline. The CDR3 spans 15 residues. CDR3 loop: CAIRTREDLNTEAFF. The CDR3, as DNA: TGTGCCATCAGGACCCGTGAGGATTTGAACACTGAAGCTTTCTTT.

The CDR3 reads CASRRGETNYGYTF. CDR3 DNA: TGCGCCAGCAGGCGGGGGGAAACTAACTATGGCTACACCTTC. The V and J genes are TRBV5-1 and TRBJ1-2; maybe TRBD1 (5 bases). The CDR3 is 14 amino acids. The V gene lost 5 bases and the J gene lost 0 bases, with 11 bases spanning the gap. Germline V CDR1 and CDR2: SGHRS, YFSETQ.

The genes are TRBV19 and TRBJ1-1; D is unresolved. The V end was cut by 7 bases, the J end by 3 bases, with 12 bases between. This CDR3 is 13 amino acids long. Germline CDR1 is LNHDA and CDR2 is SQIVND (reference sequence). The CDR3 region has the DNA TGTGCCAGTAAGGGAGGCGGATACACTGAAGCTTTCTTT. Its protein is CASKGGGYTEAFF. Variable domain in full (rest from reference TRBV19 and TRBJ1-1): DGGITQSPKYLFRKEGQNVTLSCEQNLNHDAMYWYRQDPGQGLRLIYYSQIVNDFQKGDIAEGYSVSREKKESFPLTVTSAQKNPTAFYLCASKGGGYTEAFFGQGTRLTVV.

V gene TRBV29-1 combines with J gene TRBJ1-1, with D hard to call. The CDR3 is 11 amino acids. V lost 0 bases to trimming and J lost 13 bases, with 12 bases between them. CDR1 SQVTM and CDR2 ANQGSEA come from the germline V gene. The DNA for the CDR3 is TGCAGCGTTGAAGATGAGGCGAGCGGTTTCTTT. Encoded protein: CSVEDEASGFF. The variable domain in full, completed from reference TRBV29-1 and TRBJ1-1, reads SAVISQKPSRDICQRGTSLTIQCQVDSQVTMMFWYRQQPGQSLTLIATANQGSEATYESGFVIDKFPISRPNLTFSTLTVSNMSPEDSSIYLCSVEDEASGFFGQGTRLTVV.

This clone was seen just once. This sequence joins TRBV28 and TRBJ2-5, with D uncertain. The germline gives CDR1 MDHEN, CDR2 SYDVKM. CDR3 length: 11 amino acids. The germline V and J ends were trimmed by 2 bases and 5 bases, with 3 bases remaining between them. CDR3 nucleotides: TGTGCCAGCAGTTTAATGGAGACCCAGTACTTC. Residues: CASSLMETQYF.

The rearrangement uses TRBV9 and TRBJ1-3, with 7 bases that match TRBD1. V gave up 1 base and J gave up 4 bases; unmatched junction bases: 11. The germline gives CDR1 SGDLS, CDR2 YYNGEE. This CDR3 contains 17 residues. CDR3 loop: CASSVTTGTSLGNTIYF. The CDR3 DNA is TGTGCCAGCAGCGTAACGACAGGGACCTCTCTGGGAAACACCATATATTTT.

The V call is TRBV10-3, the J call TRBJ2-5, with D perhaps TRBD2 (6 bases). With 2 bases removed from V and 5 bases from J, the gap between germline ends came to 9 bases. Germline CDR1 ENHRY, CDR2 SYGVKD. The CDR3 sequence is 13 residues long. The CDR3 is CAISEASVETQYF. The CDR3 nucleotides read TGTGCCATCAGTGAGGCTAGCGTGGAGACCCAGTACTTC.

The table lists this clone with a count of one. The chain links TRBV30 to TRBJ2-7, with 8 nucleotides matching TRBD2. The CDR3 is 13 amino acids. Germline V CDR1 and CDR2: GTSNPN, SVGIG (reference sequence). The ends lost 6 bases at V and 2 bases at J; junction bases unmatched: 6. DNA of the CDR3: TGTGCCTGTCAGCTAGCGGGCCCCTACGAGCAGTACTTC. Translated, it gives CACQLAGPYEQYF.

This clone was counted a single time. The V call is TRBV7-9, the J call TRBJ2-2; 10 nucleotides align to TRBD1. The junction had 6 bases not matched to a gene; V was cut back by 6 bases and J by 5 bases. Germline CDR1 is SEHNR and CDR2 is FQNEAQ (reference sequence). This CDR3 has 15 residues. The CDR3 bases are TGTGCCAGCAGACCCGACAGGGGGCAAACCGGGGAGCTGTTTTTT. Protein: CASRPDRGQTGELFF.

The V and J genes are TRBV5-1 and TRBJ2-7; the D is unclear. This CDR3 region has 14 residues. Trimming removed 3 bases from V and 5 bases from J, with 15 bases in between. Germline CDR1 and CDR2: SGHRS and YFSETQ. The CDR3 DNA is TGCGCCAGCAGCTCCAGCCAGGCCGGCCACGAGCAGTACTTC. Translated: CASSSSQAGHEQYF.

V gene TRBV28 combines with J gene TRBJ1-2; the D gene is possibly TRBD1 (6 bases). Germline lookup yields CDR1 MDHEN and CDR2 SYDVKM. Between the trimmed V and J ends, which lost 1 base and 7 bases, there was a span of 10 bases. The CDR3 has 13 residues. CDR3 nucleotide sequence: TGTGCCAGCAGTTTATCGGGGGGCCGTGGCTACACCTTC. It codes for CASSLSGGRGYTF.

The chain has TRBV11-2 and TRBJ2-7; 8 bases align to TRBD1. The CDR3 covers 15 residues. Germline-derived CDR1 and CDR2 are SGHAT and FQNNGV. V shed 8 bases, J shed 0 bases, and the junction held 9 bases outside the gene matches. CDR3 sequence (DNA): TGTGCCAGCTCCTGGGACAGGTCGACCTCCTACGAGCAGTACTTC. It translates to CASSWDRSTSYEQYF.

The sample holds one count of this clone. The rearrangement links TRBV23-1 to TRBJ1-5; D call uncertain. TRBV23-1 is given ORF status, its function remaining uncertain. This CDR3 is built from 21 residues. With 0 bases removed from V and 0 bases from J, the gap between germline ends came to 24 bases. CDR3 nucleotides: TGCGCCAGCAGTCAATCGTCGAGGCTAGGACCCACAACTTATAGCAATCAGCCCCAGCATTTT. Amino acids: CASSQSSRLGPTTYSNQPQHF.

This clone appeared a single time. The rearrangement joins TRBV15 to TRBJ2-7; the match to TRBD1 covers 10 bases. CDR3 length: 16 amino acids. V trimming: 0 bases; J trimming: 3 bases; junction bases outside the gene matches: 5. Germline lookup yields CDR1 LNHNV and CDR2 YYDKDF (reference sequence). The CDR3 coding sequence is TGTGCCACCAGCAGAGACCGGGACAGGGGTGTCTACGAGCAGTACTTC. This encodes CATSRDRDRGVYEQYF.

V and J are TRBV9 and TRBJ2-2, with TRBD2 matching 7 bases. V was pared by 3 bases and J by 1 base, with 3 bases of the junction left unmatched. In germline, CDR1 is SGDLS, CDR2 YYNGEE. The CDR3 totals 15 residues. CDR3 nucleotide sequence: TGTGCCAGCAGCGGACCTAGCGGGAACACCGGGGAGCTGTTTTTT. Its protein product is CASSGPSGNTGELFF. Using reference TRBV9 and TRBJ2-2 for the parts outside the CDR3, the full variable domain is DSGVTQTPKHLITATGQRVTLRCSPRSGDLSVYWYQQSLDQGLQFLIQYYNGEERAKGNILERFSAQQFPDLHSELNLSSLELGDSALYFCASSGPSGNTGELFFGEGSRLTVL.

The chain links TRBV7-3 to TRBJ2-3; D gene ambiguous. The CDR3 covers 15 residues. Trimming shortened V by 2 bases and J by 1 base, and 10 bases separated the two germline ends. The germline gives CDR1 SGHTA, CDR2 FQGTGA. The DNA for the CDR3 is TGTGCCAGCAGCTTATCAATCCCGGGCACAGATACGCAGTATTTT. Protein product: CASSLSIPGTDTQYF.

In DNA form, the CDR3 reads TGTGCCACCAGCAGAGAAGTCGGAAAAGAGGCAGATACGCAGTATTTT. Amino acids: CATSREVGKEADTQYF. V usage is TRBV15 and J usage is TRBJ2-3; D is unclear. Germline values: CDR1 LNHNV, CDR2 YYDKDF (reference sequence). The CDR3 runs to 16 residues. Trimming took off 0 bases at V and 4 bases at J, with 14 bases between the two ends. The entire variable domain, with the rest obtained from reference TRBV15 and TRBJ2-3, is as follows: DAMVIQNPRYQVTQFGKPVTLSCSQTLNHNVMYWYQQKSSQAPKLLFHYYDKDFNNEADTPDNFQSRRPNTSFCFLDIRSPGLGDTAMYLCATSREVGKEADTQYFGPGTRLTVL.

The chain combines TRBV29-1 with TRBJ2-7; D uncertain. Germline assignment: CDR1 SQVTM and CDR2 ANQGSEA. The CDR3 consists of 12 residues. The V and J ends lost 1 base and 4 bases respectively, with 8 bases between them. The CDR3 DNA reads TGCAGCGTTGAAGCCGACGGATACGAGCAGTACTTC. This sequence encodes CSVEADGYEQYF.

This clone is a singleton in its sample. The chain employs TRBV2 and TRBJ1-1, with D hard to call. The V and J ends lost 8 bases and 3 bases respectively, with 16 bases between them. This CDR3 is 14 amino acids long. Germline CDR1 reads SNHLY; CDR2 reads FYNNEI. CDR3 residues: CASFGYQRHTEAFF. Here the CDR3 DNA reads TGTGCCAGCTTTGGCTATCAAAGGCACACTGAAGCTTTCTTT. Full variable domain (rest looked up from reference TRBV2 and TRBJ1-1): EPEVTQTPSHQVTQMGQEVILRCVPISNHLYFYWYRQILGQKVEFLVSFYNNEISEKSEIFDDQFSVERPDGSNFTLKIRSTKLEDSAMYFCASFGYQRHTEAFFGQGTRLTVV.

Worth noting for this clone: An end of the junction differs from the germline gene, which may be a read error. The rearrangement links TRBV7-2 to TRBJ2-3; 7 nucleotides agree with TRBD2. Germline values: CDR1 SGHTA, CDR2 FQGNSA. The CDR3 is made up of 17 amino acids. The CDR3 DNA is TGTGCCAGCAGCATAGCCGGAATGGGGGGGAGCACAGATACGCAGTATTTT. This translates into CASSIAGMGGSTDTQYF.

J is TRBJ2-7 and V is TRBV21-1. TRBV21-1 is shown as a pseudogene. CDR3 length: 14 amino acids. CDR3 nucleotide sequence: TGTGCCAGCAGCCGACACTGGGAAACCTACGAGCAGTACTTC. The encoded protein is CASSRHWETYEQYF.

The chain combines TRBV5-4 with TRBJ1-5, with D tentatively TRBD1 (5 bases). Germline-derived CDR1 and CDR2 are SGHNT and YYREEE (reference sequence). Deletions cut 1 base from V and 9 bases from J, with 5 bases between. This CDR3 is built from 11 residues. The CDR3 DNA follows: TGTGCCAGCAGCTTGACAGGGCCCCAGCATTTT. This codes for CASSLTGPQHF.

The chain carries TRBV28 and TRBJ2-7, with D possibly matching TRBD1 (5 bases). The CDR3 runs to 11 residues. Germline lookup yields CDR1 MDHEN and CDR2 SYDVKM. Trimming took off 8 bases at V and 3 bases at J, with 8 bases between the two ends. CDR3 amino acids: CASRQNYEQYF. The DNA for the CDR3 is TGTGCCAGCCGACAGAACTACGAGCAGTACTTC.

This clone was found once. The chain links TRBV9 to TRBJ2-1, with 7 nucleotides matching TRBD2. This CDR3 is 15 amino acids long. CDR1 SGDLS and CDR2 YYNGEE come from the germline V gene. J gave up 5 bases and V 0 bases, and 5 bases lay outside the gene matches. The CDR3 sequence is CASSVEGTTNNEQFF. For the CDR3, the DNA is TGTGCCAGCAGCGTAGAAGGGACTACTAACAATGAGCAGTTCTTC.

The chain uses TRBV28 and TRBJ2-7; 7 bases agree with TRBD1. The CDR3 contains 14 residues. V lost 7 bases, J lost 0 bases, and 6 bases stayed unmatched. Germline CDR1 MDHEN, CDR2 SYDVKM. CDR3 in DNA: TGTGCCAGCACCCTGGGACAGAGCTCCTACGAGCAGTACTTC. It yields the protein CASTLGQSSYEQYF.

The rearrangement joins TRBV5-1 to TRBJ1-4; TRBD1 might be the D (5 bases). V was clipped by 0 bases and J by 10 bases, with 16 bases between them. The germline gives CDR1 SGHRS, CDR2 YFSETQ. The CDR3 consists of 15 residues. This CDR3 reads CASSLEAGSSGKLFF. CDR3 sequence (DNA): TGCGCCAGCAGCTTGGAGGCAGGGAGTTCTGGAAAACTGTTTTTT.

J is TRBJ2-7 and V is TRBV19; 12 bases are a match to TRBD2. V gave up 5 bases and J gave up 4 bases; unmatched junction bases: 12. Germline CDR1 is LNHDA and CDR2 is SQIVND (reference sequence). The CDR3 is made up of 17 amino acids. CDR3 region: CASSQLPLAGGNYEQYF. CDR3 coding DNA: TGTGCCAGTAGTCAGCTACCACTAGCGGGAGGCAATTACGAGCAGTACTTC.

DNA for the CDR3: TGTGCCAGCAGCCTCGCCGGGACAGGCTCCAGCGAGCAGTACTTC. As protein: CASSLAGTGSSEQYF. The rearrangement joins TRBV5-6 to TRBJ2-7; TRBD1 matches 8 bases. The J segment lost 6 bases and the V segment lost 4 bases, leaving 12 bases of the junction unmatched. This CDR3 contains 15 residues. Germline V gene sequence: CDR1 SGHDT, CDR2 YYEEEE. Complete variable domain (other parts from reference TRBV5-6 and TRBJ2-7): DAGVTQSPTHLIKTRGQQVTLRCSPKSGHDTVSWYQQALGQGPQFIFQYYEEEERQRGNFPDRFSGHQFPNYSSELNVNALLLGDSALYLCASSLAGTGSSEQYFGPGTRLTVT.

The chain combines TRBV27 with TRBJ1-5, with unresolved D. V shed 2 bases and J shed 7 bases, with 9 bases lying between them. Looked up from germline, CDR1 is MNHEY and CDR2 is SMNVEV (reference sequence). CDR3 length equals 13 residues. This CDR3 reads CASSLGQQQPQHF. The CDR3 nucleotides read TGTGCCAGCAGTTTAGGGCAGCAGCAGCCCCAGCATTTT.

The chain links TRBV9 to TRBJ2-1, with unresolved D. This CDR3 is 15 amino acids long. The V end was cut by 0 bases, the J end by 9 bases, with 16 bases between. Germline V gene data show CDR1 as SGDLS and CDR2 as YYNGEE. This CDR3 is CASSVASGLVAEQFF. The CDR3 region has the DNA TGTGCCAGCAGCGTAGCTTCGGGCCTGGTGGCTGAGCAGTTCTTC.